This entry features one T cell receptor beta chain sequence. Its antigen is still unknown. The CDR3 sequence is 14 residues long. Germline assignment: CDR1 DFQATT and CDR2 SNEGSKA (reference sequence). Trimming took off 5 bases at V and 0 bases at J, with 14 bases between the two ends. This specimen belongs to a study of T cell repertoires in cytomegalovirus infection. Study details: Both a matching HLA type and CMV infection were indicated by public TCR beta signatures.

Using its own MiXCR run on the reads, TCRdb lists one record per CDR3 protein. The sample has tens of thousands of distinct CDR3 sequences, about 29% seen once; the top ten hold 45% to 75%. Findings and limits, study-wide: Carriage of CMV together with the relevant HLA was identifiable through cumulative public TCR beta family frequency.

The chain combines TRBV20-1 with TRBJ2-7; possible D gene TRBD1, 6 bases. The TCR originated in a human donor in good health (CMV status not recorded). Some clones in this sample may be carry-over from other donors' samples. The sequences come from CD8+ T cells from cultured PBMCs, collected from culture after CMV antigen stimulation. The DNA of the CDR3 is TGCAGTGCTTCGGACAGTTCCAGCTCCTACGAGCAGTACTTC. It specifies CSASDSSSSYEQYF.